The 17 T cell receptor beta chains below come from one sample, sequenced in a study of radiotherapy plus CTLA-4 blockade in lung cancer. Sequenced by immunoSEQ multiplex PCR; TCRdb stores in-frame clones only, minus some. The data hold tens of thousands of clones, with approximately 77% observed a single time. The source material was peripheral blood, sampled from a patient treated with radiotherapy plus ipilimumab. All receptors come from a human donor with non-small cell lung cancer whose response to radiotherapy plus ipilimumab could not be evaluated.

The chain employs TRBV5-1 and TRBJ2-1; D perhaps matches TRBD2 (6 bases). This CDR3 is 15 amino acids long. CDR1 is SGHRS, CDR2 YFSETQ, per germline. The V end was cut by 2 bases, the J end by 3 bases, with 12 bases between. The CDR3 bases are TGCGCCAGCAGCTTAGGAAGGGGAGGCTACAATGAGCAGTTCTTC. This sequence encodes CASSLGRGGYNEQFF. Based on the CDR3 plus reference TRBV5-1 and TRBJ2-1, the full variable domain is KAGVTQTPRYLIKTRGQQVTLSCSPISGHRSVSWYQQTPGQGLQFLFEYFSETQRNKGNFPGRFSGRQFSNSRSEMNVSTLELGDSALYLCASSLGRGGYNEQFFGPGTRLTVL.

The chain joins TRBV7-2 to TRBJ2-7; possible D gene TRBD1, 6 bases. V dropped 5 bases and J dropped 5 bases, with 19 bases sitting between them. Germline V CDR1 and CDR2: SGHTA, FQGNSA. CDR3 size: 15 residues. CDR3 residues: CASSPSVGARNEQYF. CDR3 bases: TGTGCCAGCAGCCCCTCGGTGGGGGCGCGAAACGAGCAGTACTTC.

The CDR3 spells CASVGFGDRILHF. In nucleotides, the CDR3 is TGTGCCAGCGTGGGTTTCGGGGATCGTATCCTCCACTTT. The rearrangement links TRBV25-1 to TRBJ1-6; D is uncertain. Germline V gene data show CDR1 as MGHDK and CDR2 as SYGVNS. The CDR3 has 13 residues. Trimming pared 8 bases from V and 15 bases from J, leaving 20 bases between.

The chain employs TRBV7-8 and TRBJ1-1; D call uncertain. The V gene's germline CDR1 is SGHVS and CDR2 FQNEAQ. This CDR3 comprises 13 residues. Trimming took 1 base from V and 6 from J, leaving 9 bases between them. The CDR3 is CASSLEAGSEAFF. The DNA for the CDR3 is TGTGCCAGCAGCTTAGAGGCCGGGTCTGAAGCTTTCTTT.

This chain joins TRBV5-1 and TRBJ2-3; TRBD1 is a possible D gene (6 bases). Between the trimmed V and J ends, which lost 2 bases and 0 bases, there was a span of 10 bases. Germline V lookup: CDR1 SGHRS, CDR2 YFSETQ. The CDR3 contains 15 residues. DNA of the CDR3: TGCGCCAGCAGCTTATGGGACACGAGCACAGATACGCAGTATTTT. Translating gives CASSLWDTSTDTQYF.

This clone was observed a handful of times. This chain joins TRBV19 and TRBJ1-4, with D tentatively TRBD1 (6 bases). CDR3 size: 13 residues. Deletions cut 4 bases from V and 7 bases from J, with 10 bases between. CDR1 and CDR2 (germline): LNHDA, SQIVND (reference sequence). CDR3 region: CASSTTGTEKLFF. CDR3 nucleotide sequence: TGTGCCAGTAGTACTACAGGGACTGAAAAACTGTTTTTT.

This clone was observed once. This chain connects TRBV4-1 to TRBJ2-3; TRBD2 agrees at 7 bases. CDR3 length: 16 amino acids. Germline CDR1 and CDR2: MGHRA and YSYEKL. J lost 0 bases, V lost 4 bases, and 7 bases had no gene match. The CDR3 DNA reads TGCGCCAGCAGCCCCTGGGCTAGCGGTAGCACAGATACGCAGTATTTT. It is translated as CASSPWASGSTDTQYF.

CDR3 sequence reads: CASSPGQGQGYTF. As DNA, the CDR3 is TGTGCCAGCAGCCCCGGACAGGGTCAAGGCTACACCTTC. This chain links TRBV7-2 with TRBJ1-2, with 8 bases matching TRBD1. CDR1 is SGHTA, CDR2 FQGNSA, per germline. CDR3 length: 13 amino acids. With 5 bases clipped from V and 8 bases from J, the junction kept 7 bases outside the gene matches.

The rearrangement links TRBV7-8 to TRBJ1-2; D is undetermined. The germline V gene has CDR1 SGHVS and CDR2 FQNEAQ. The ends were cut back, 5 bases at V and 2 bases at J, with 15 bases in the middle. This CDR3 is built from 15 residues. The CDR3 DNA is TGTGCCAGCAGCAATCCGCCCTCCGGGAACTATGGCTACACCTTC. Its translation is CASSNPPSGNYGYTF.

The CDR3 region has the DNA TGCGCCAGCAGCCGGACTTTCCGGGACAGGAGCTCCTACGAGCAGTACTTC. Amino acid sequence: CASSRTFRDRSSYEQYF. The V gene is TRBV4-1, the J gene TRBJ2-7, with TRBD1 identical over 8 bases. The CDR3 spans 17 residues. V lost 4 bases to trimming and J lost 0 bases; unmatched junction nucleotides: 11. Germline loops: CDR1 MGHRA, CDR2 YSYEKL.

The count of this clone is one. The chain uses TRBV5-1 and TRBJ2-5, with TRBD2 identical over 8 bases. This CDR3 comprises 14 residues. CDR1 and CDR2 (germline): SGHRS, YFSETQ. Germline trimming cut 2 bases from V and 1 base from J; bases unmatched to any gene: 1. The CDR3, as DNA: TGCGCCAGCAGCTTAACTAGCGGCCAAGAGACCCAGTACTTC. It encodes CASSLTSGQETQYF.

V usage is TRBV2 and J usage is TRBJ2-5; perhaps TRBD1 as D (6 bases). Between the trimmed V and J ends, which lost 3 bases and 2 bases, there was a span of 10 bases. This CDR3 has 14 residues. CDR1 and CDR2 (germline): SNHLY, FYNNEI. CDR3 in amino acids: CASSEGAMQETQYF. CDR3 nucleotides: TGTGCCAGCAGTGAGGGGGCTATGCAAGAGACCCAGTACTTC.

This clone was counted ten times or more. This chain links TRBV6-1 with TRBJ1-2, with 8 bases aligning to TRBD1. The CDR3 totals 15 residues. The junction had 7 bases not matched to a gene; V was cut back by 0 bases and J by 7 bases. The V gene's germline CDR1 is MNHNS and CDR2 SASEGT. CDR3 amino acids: CASSEAAGGLRGYTF. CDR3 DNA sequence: TGTGCCAGCAGTGAAGCCGCAGGGGGCTTACGTGGCTACACCTTC.

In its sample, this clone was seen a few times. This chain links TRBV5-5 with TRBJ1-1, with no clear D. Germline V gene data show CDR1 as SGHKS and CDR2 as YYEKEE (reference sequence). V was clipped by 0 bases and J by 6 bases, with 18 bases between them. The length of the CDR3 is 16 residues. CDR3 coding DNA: TGTGCCAGCAGCTTGGGGCCGCGGAGAGGCAACTCTGAAGCTTTCTTT. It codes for CASSLGPRRGNSEAFF.

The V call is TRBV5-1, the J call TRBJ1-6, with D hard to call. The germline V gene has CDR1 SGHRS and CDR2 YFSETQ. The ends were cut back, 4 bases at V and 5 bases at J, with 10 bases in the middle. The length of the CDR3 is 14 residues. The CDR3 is CASSEDGNNSPLHF. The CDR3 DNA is TGCGCCAGCAGCGAAGACGGGAATAATTCACCCCTCCACTTT.

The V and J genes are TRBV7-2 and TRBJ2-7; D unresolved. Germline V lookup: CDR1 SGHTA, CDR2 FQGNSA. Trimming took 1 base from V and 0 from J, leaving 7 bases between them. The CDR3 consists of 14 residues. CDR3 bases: TGTGCCAGCAGCTTAGAACTAATCTCCTACGAGCAGTACTTC. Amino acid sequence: CASSLELISYEQYF.

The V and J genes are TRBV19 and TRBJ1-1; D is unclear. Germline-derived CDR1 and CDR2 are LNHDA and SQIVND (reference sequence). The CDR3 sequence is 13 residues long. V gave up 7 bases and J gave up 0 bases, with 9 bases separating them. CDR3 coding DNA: TGTGCCAGTAAGGCCAGGCTGAACACTGAAGCTTTCTTT. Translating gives CASKARLNTEAFF.